The sequence of this T cell receptor (beta chain) was determined in a study of cytomegalovirus exposure and HLA in healthy donors (dated by TCRdb to about 2017). The study in broad terms: The 670 or so repertoires of the first cohort and the approximately 130 validation repertoires were produced on the same platform, according to a later analysis. High-throughput TCR immunosequencing, statistical association of individual TCRs with disease status, and machine learning were combined to predict cytomegalovirus infection status. The aim of the study was to test whether cataloging public T cell receptors could identify signatures of past pathogen exposure. Along with the roughly 670-subject first cohort, a separate validation cohort of 120 different subjects was used.

The donors were included in the validation cohort of over a hundred subjects, a group kept apart from the roughly 700-subject first cohort. Concerning this clone: The target of this receptor is not known. Base qualities are not at hand, and no much larger clone is one base apart.

Findings and caveats that apply to the study as a whole: Subsequent analysis determined that TCRs grouped into clusters in the first cohort also showed a tendency toward co-occurrence across the 90 to 150 validation repertoires, and 94% of cluster scores exceeded 0. A later analysis had no HLA typing for the validation cohort, so co-occurrence there was scored across all 120 or so repertoires. Cytomegalovirus status was reported to be diagnosed by the classifier with high specificity and sensitivity in both the original and validation cohorts. The study gave a list of more than 150 TCR beta chains associated with cytomegalovirus. In vitro tests confirmed that a few of the cytomegalovirus-associated TCR beta chains recognize cytomegalovirus antigens. Most TCR sequences were seen in very few donors, while some public TCRs were found in many individuals. According to the authors, the approach could potentially be generalized to other disease states and immunological phenotypes.

Library method: the immunoSEQ multiplex PCR assay. Per the original workflow: A statistical classification framework was built to diagnose cytomegalovirus status from the catalog of TCR beta chain sequences. This immuneACCESS table, as held by TCRdb, lists in-frame sequences with V and J called but not all clones. Of the missing ones, under half trace to an unresolved V gene in checked studies; the others have no known cause. D and trimming come from the DNA, and the V and J calls and clone size come from that table. The sample yields over 200,000 clones; roughly 91% were counted once. The ten largest clones add up to 1.5% to 2% of the sample. CDR1 and CDR2 (GTSNPN, SVGIG) derive from the germline V gene (reference sequence). The CDR3 contains 16 residues, cysteine and phenylalanine counted. CDR3 DNA only is kept here, 48 bases in frame from base 1. Unmatched junction bases come to 7, with V trimmed by 0 bases and J by 3 bases.

This sequence uses TRBV30 and TRBJ2-1; TRBD2 aligns with 8 central bases. The sequence came from a woman between 18 and 29 years old in good health and CMV-seropositive. Source material: PBMCs. The nucleotide sequence reads as follows: TGTGCCTGGAGTGTACTCGAGCGGGAGTACTACAATGAGCAGTTCTTC. Its amino acids are CAWSVLEREYYNEQFF.